One and the same sample provided the 30 T cell receptor beta chains below, sequenced in a study of blood T cell repertoires in COVID-19. The data were produced by immunoSEQ multiplex PCR, yet TCRdb's version contains in-frame clones alone and is incomplete. This sample has about 490,000 clones, with over 75% found just once. The sequenced sample was peripheral blood. All receptors come from a human donor in a cohort sampled during active COVID-19.

The rearrangement joins TRBV21-1 to TRBJ2-1; the table's D call of TRBD2 was not tested on the DNA. TRBV21-1 is listed as a pseudogene. This CDR3 is 16 amino acids long. CDR3 coding DNA: TGTGCCAGCAGCAATTCCGGGAGGGCCTTATTGGATGAGCAGTTCTTC. It encodes CASSNSGRALLDEQFF.

V gene TRBV6-5 combines with J gene TRBJ1-1; TRBD1 is a possible D gene (5 bases). V lost 6 bases and J 3 bases, leaving 11 bases between the germline ends. Germline-derived CDR1 and CDR2 are MNHEY and SVGAGI. This CDR3 region has 13 residues. The CDR3 protein is CASSSLRDTEAFF. The CDR3 nucleotides read TGTGCCAGCAGCTCCCTCAGGGACACTGAAGCTTTCTTT.

This chain links TRBV3-1 (or the pseudogene TRBV3-2) with TRBJ2-3; TRBD2 agrees at 14 bases. The CDR3 loop spans 19 amino acids. CDR1 is LGHDT, CDR2 YNNKEL, per germline (reference sequence). The trim removed 4 bases at V and 6 bases at J, leaving 15 bases unmatched. The CDR3 DNA reads TGTGCCAGCAGCCCCCGTCACCCGGGACTAGCGGGAGTGGAGGATACGCAGTATTTT. Translated: CASSPRHPGLAGVEDTQYF.

This clone was counted between two and nine times. The V gene is TRBV7-8, the J gene TRBJ1-2, with a possible D match to TRBD1 (5 bases). CDR1 is SGHVS and CDR2 is FQNEAQ in the germline V gene. V lost 2 bases and J 3 bases, leaving 19 bases between the germline ends. The CDR3 contains 17 residues. The CDR3 is CASSLTIWGREDYGYTF. As DNA, the CDR3 is TGTGCCAGCAGCTTAACAATTTGGGGCAGGGAGGACTATGGCTACACCTTC.

V is TRBV28 and J is TRBJ1-2; no reliable D call. Trimming removed 9 bases at V and 4 bases at J, with 6 bases between. There are 10 residues in the CDR3. The germline V gene has CDR1 MDHEN and CDR2 SYDVKM. The CDR3 nucleotides are TGTGCCAGTCAATTCTATGGCTACACCTTC. Encoded protein: CASQFYGYTF.

J is TRBJ1-1 and V is TRBV10-2, with a possible D match to TRBD1 (5 bases). Germline-derived CDR1 and CDR2 are WSHSY and SAAADI. V dropped 8 bases and J dropped 5 bases, with 15 bases sitting between them. CDR3 length equals 13 residues. CDR3: CASGVGRGTEAFF. The CDR3 DNA reads TGCGCCAGCGGAGTGGGGCGCGGAACTGAAGCTTTCTTT.

This chain connects TRBV7-2 to TRBJ2-5; TRBD2 aligns across 10 bases. This CDR3 region has 17 residues. The germline V gene has CDR1 SGHTA and CDR2 FQGNSA. With 1 base clipped from V and 5 bases from J, the junction kept 10 bases outside the gene matches. The CDR3 bases are TGTGCCAGCAGCTTAGTAGCCAGCGGGAGGGCCCGGGAGACCCAGTACTTC. It specifies CASSLVASGRARETQYF.

The V gene is TRBV19, the J gene TRBJ2-6, with D possibly matching TRBD2 (6 bases). The CDR3 is 19 residues long. Between the trimmed V and J ends, which lost 5 bases and 0 bases, there was a span of 20 bases. In germline, CDR1 is LNHDA, CDR2 SQIVND (reference sequence). The CDR3 loop reads CASSPLLGTVSSGANVLTF. The CDR3 DNA follows: TGTGCCAGTAGTCCCCTCCTCGGGACTGTCAGCTCTGGGGCCAACGTCCTGACTTTC.

This chain connects TRBV7-2 to TRBJ2-7; 7 nucleotides agree with TRBD2. Unmatched junction bases numbered 11, after V lost 4 bases and J lost 5 bases. CDR3 length: 15 residues. CDR1 SGHTA and CDR2 FQGNSA come from the germline V gene. CDR3 region: CASSSQTGGVDEQYF. CDR3 nucleotides: TGTGCCAGCAGCTCCCAAACGGGGGGAGTCGACGAGCAGTACTTC.

J is TRBJ1-6 and V is TRBV5-1; tentative D call: TRBD1 (6 bases). Germline V lookup: CDR1 SGHRS, CDR2 YFSETQ. V was cut by 0 bases and J by 9 bases, with 13 bases left in between. The CDR3 consists of 15 residues. CDR3 residues: CASSLEGGPRSPLHF. The CDR3, as DNA: TGCGCCAGCAGCTTGGAGGGGGGGCCCCGTTCACCCCTCCACTTT.

This clone appeared a single time. The gene calls are TRBV30 and TRBJ1-1; D not resolved. The CDR3 consists of 14 residues. CDR1 is GTSNPN and CDR2 is SVGIG in the germline V gene (reference sequence). Trimming left V 0 bases short and J 4 bases short, with 12 bases between. The CDR3 region has the DNA TGTGCCTGGAGTGTACGGGGAATCGGCACTGAAGCTTTCTTT. Its protein product is CAWSVRGIGTEAFF.

The sample holds one count of this clone. The gene calls are TRBV28 and TRBJ1-2, with D perhaps matching TRBD1 (6 bases). Germline V lookup: CDR1 MDHEN, CDR2 SYDVKM. The CDR3 covers 13 residues. V lost 5 bases to trimming and J lost 4 bases, with 11 bases between them. CDR3 sequence reads: CASSLHRAYGYTF. The CDR3 nucleotides read TGTGCCAGCAGTCTACACAGGGCCTATGGCTACACCTTC.

The chain links TRBV6-2 or TRBV6-3 to TRBJ2-3; weak D call: TRBD2 (5 bases). The CDR3 spans 15 residues. Germline lookup yields CDR1 MNHEY and CDR2 SVGEGT. Trimming left V 2 bases short and J 6 bases short, with 15 bases between. CDR3 protein: CASSYVGVVGDTQYF. The CDR3 DNA is TGTGCCAGCAGTTACGTCGGGGTTGTTGGGGATACGCAGTATTTT.

The chain is built from TRBV11-3 and TRBJ2-1; 7 bases line up with TRBD2. The CDR3 sequence is 15 residues long. CDR1 is SGHNT and CDR2 is YENEEA in the germline V gene. The junction had 8 bases not matched to a gene; V was cut back by 9 bases and J by 0 bases. The CDR3 here is CASSKGGSSYNEQFF. The CDR3 nucleotides read TGTGCCAGTTCCAAGGGCGGGAGCTCCTACAATGAGCAGTTCTTC. The full variable domain, with the rest looked up from reference TRBV11-3 and TRBJ2-1, is EAGVVQSPRYKIIEKKQPVAFWCNPISGHNTLYWYLQNLGQGPELLIRYENEEAVDDSQLPKDRFSAERLKGVDSTLKIQPAELGDSAVYLCASSKGGSSYNEQFFGPGTRLTVL.

The genes are TRBV4-2 and TRBJ2-1, with TRBD2 matching over 13 bases. V lost 0 bases and J lost 15; bases outside the gene matches: 14. This CDR3 is 17 amino acids long. CDR1 is LGHNA and CDR2 is YNFKEQ in the germline V gene. CDR3 sequence reads: CASSQEDDGTSGTKPFF. For the CDR3, the DNA is TGTGCCAGCAGCCAAGAGGATGACGGGACTAGCGGGACCAAACCGTTCTTC.

This chain links TRBV5-4 with TRBJ1-6; a possible D gene is TRBD1 (5 bases). V gave up 9 bases and J gave up 9 bases, with 16 bases separating them. Germline lookup yields CDR1 SGHNT and CDR2 YYREEE (reference sequence). The length of the CDR3 is 13 residues. The CDR3 DNA is TGTGCCACCGCTGGAGGGGAAGGTTCACCCCTCCACTTT. It yields the protein CATAGGEGSPLHF.

The chain couples TRBV27 to TRBJ1-5, with TRBD1 matching over 8 bases. CDR1 is MNHEY and CDR2 is SMNVEV in the germline V gene (reference sequence). J was trimmed by 6 bases and V by 5 bases; bases with no gene match: 6. The CDR3 has 14 amino acids. The CDR3 sequence: CASSPQQGGQPQHF. In DNA form, the CDR3 reads TGTGCCAGCAGTCCTCAACAGGGGGGTCAGCCCCAGCATTTT.

This clone has just a few counts. The DNA for the CDR3 is TGTGCCAGCATGGAGGGGATGGGTCAGCCCCAGCATTTT. Translated, it gives CASMEGMGQPQHF. V and J are TRBV6-5 and TRBJ1-5; TRBD1 is a possible D gene (5 bases). The CDR3 totals 13 residues. Trimming shortened V by 7 bases and J by 6 bases, and 13 bases separated the two germline ends. Germline lookup yields CDR1 MNHEY and CDR2 SVGAGI.

The chain is built from TRBV7-3 and TRBJ2-5, with D maybe TRBD1 (5 bases). Germline CDR1 and CDR2: SGHTA and FQGTGA. Trimming removed 5 bases at V and 5 bases at J, with 21 bases between. The CDR3 loop spans 16 amino acids. Here the CDR3 DNA reads TGTGCCAGCAGCCTTACCCGCAGGGAATTCGGGGAGACCCAGTACTTC. It translates to CASSLTRREFGETQYF.

This clone was counted a single time. The V and J genes are TRBV9 and TRBJ1-6; D unclear. Germline V lookup: CDR1 SGDLS, CDR2 YYNGEE. V shed 3 bases and J shed 2 bases, with 12 bases lying between them. CDR3 length: 16 amino acids. CDR3 region: CASSGYGGTYNSPLHF. As DNA, the CDR3 is TGTGCCAGCAGCGGATACGGAGGCACCTATAATTCACCCCTCCACTTT. The whole variable domain, filled in from reference TRBV9 and TRBJ1-6, reads DSGVTQTPKHLITATGQRVTLRCSPRSGDLSVYWYQQSLDQGLQFLIQYYNGEERAKGNILERFSAQQFPDLHSELNLSSLELGDSALYFCASSGYGGTYNSPLHFGNGTRLTVT.

The chain is built from TRBV9 and TRBJ2-1; 7 bases fit TRBD2. The CDR3 consists of 18 residues. Germline V gives CDR1 SGDLS, CDR2 YYNGEE. The ends lost 4 bases at V and 7 bases at J; junction bases unmatched: 20. CDR3 loop: CASSPPLAEALGGNEQFF. DNA for the CDR3: TGTGCCAGCAGCCCGCCTCTCGCGGAGGCTTTGGGGGGGAATGAGCAGTTCTTC.

The chain combines TRBV27 with TRBJ2-2; maybe TRBD2 (5 bases). From germline, CDR1 is MNHEY and CDR2 SMNVEV (reference sequence). Trimming left V 4 bases short and J 6 bases short, with 18 bases between. There are 16 residues in the CDR3. CDR3 nucleotide sequence: TGTGCCAGCAGTTCCCCGGGCCTAGGGAGATCCGGGGAGCTGTTTTTT. It is translated as CASSSPGLGRSGELFF.

This clone was seen once. This chain connects TRBV15 to TRBJ1-1; 7 bases align to TRBD1. V lost 4 bases, J lost 4 bases, and 6 bases stayed unmatched. In germline, CDR1 is LNHNV, CDR2 YYDKDF (reference sequence). The CDR3 is 14 amino acids. CDR3 DNA: TGTGCCACCAGCAACACAGGGGTGAGCACTGAAGCTTTCTTT. It specifies CATSNTGVSTEAFF.

This sequence joins TRBV27 and TRBJ1-1, with D maybe TRBD1 (6 bases). CDR3 length: 15 amino acids. The V end was cut by 6 bases, the J end by 1 base, with 15 bases between. Germline loops: CDR1 MNHEY, CDR2 SMNVEV (reference sequence). This CDR3 is CASSRGLSWNTEAFF. The CDR3 DNA is TGTGCCAGCAGCAGGGGCCTCTCTTGGAACACTGAAGCTTTCTTT.

This rearrangement joins TRBV20-1 to TRBJ2-4; D unresolved. Germline CDR1 and CDR2: DFQATT and SNEGSKA (reference sequence). CDR3 length equals 13 residues. V lost 3 bases and J 7 bases, leaving 13 bases between the germline ends. The CDR3 sequence: CSASRATENIQYF. CDR3 nucleotides: TGCAGTGCTAGTAGAGCCACCGAGAACATTCAGTACTTC.

The chain carries TRBV28 and TRBJ2-1, with D possibly matching TRBD2 (5 bases). Germline loops: CDR1 MDHEN, CDR2 SYDVKM. CDR3 length equals 15 residues. Trimming pared 5 bases from V and 5 bases from J, leaving 16 bases between. Here the CDR3 reads CASSPPRGFDNEQFF. CDR3 nucleotide sequence: TGTGCCAGCAGTCCGCCCCGGGGTTTTGACAATGAGCAGTTCTTC.

J is TRBJ1-1 and V is TRBV7-2, with TRBD1 matching over 7 bases. The CDR3 consists of 15 residues. Germline loops: CDR1 SGHTA, CDR2 FQGNSA. V was pared by 5 bases and J by 3 bases, with 9 bases of the junction left unmatched. CDR3 region: CASSHDRDSHTEAFF. For the CDR3, the DNA is TGTGCCAGCAGCCACGACAGGGACTCGCACACTGAAGCTTTCTTT.

This clone has only a few counts. The V call is TRBV7-3, the J call TRBJ2-2, with D perhaps matching TRBD2 (6 bases). V was cut by 4 bases and J by 4 bases, with 10 bases left in between. The CDR3 is 14 amino acids. Germline assignment: CDR1 SGHTA and CDR2 FQGTGA. Here the CDR3 DNA reads TGTGCCAGCAGCTCCGGGGGACTCACCGGGGAGCTGTTTTTT. It is translated as CASSSGGLTGELFF.

The V and J genes are TRBV5-4 and TRBJ2-7, with D maybe TRBD1 (5 bases). Germline CDR1 SGHNT, CDR2 YYREEE (reference sequence). V lost 6 bases and J 1 base, leaving 8 bases between the germline ends. This CDR3 has 12 residues. CDR3 residues: CASTDRSYEQYF. The CDR3 region has the DNA TGTGCCAGCACCGACAGATCCTACGAGCAGTACTTC.

The J gene is TRBJ2-7, the V gene TRBV4-1; possibly TRBD2 for D (5 bases). The CDR3 is 15 residues long. V was cut by 0 bases and J by 4 bases, with 13 bases left in between. Germline V gene data show CDR1 as MGHRA and CDR2 as YSYEKL. The DNA of the CDR3 is TGCGCCAGCAGCCAAGACTCGGGGAATCGGTACGAGCAGTACTTC. Translation gives CASSQDSGNRYEQYF.